What follows are 16 T cell receptor beta chains derived from one specimen sequenced in a study of blood T cell repertoires in COVID-19. Clones were read by immunoSEQ multiplex PCR, and TCRdb kept only the in-frame ones, dropping some. The sample contains over 60,000 clones, roughly 80% of which appear only once. Sequencing was performed on peripheral blood. Every receptor here comes from a human donor in a cohort sampled during active COVID-19.

J is TRBJ2-7 and V is TRBV2; 9 bases are shared with TRBD1. CDR1 and CDR2 from the germline V gene are SNHLY and FYNNEI. There are 15 residues in the CDR3. V lost 6 bases, J lost 0 bases, and 6 bases stayed unmatched. The CDR3 reads CASRAGTGTSYEQYF. Written as DNA, the CDR3 is TGTGCCAGCAGAGCCGGGACAGGGACCTCCTACGAGCAGTACTTC.

The J gene is TRBJ2-7, the V gene TRBV6-5; D unresolved. CDR1 is MNHEY and CDR2 is SVGAGI in the germline V gene. Trimming removed 6 bases from V and 0 bases from J, with 15 bases in between. The CDR3 extends over 15 amino acids. This CDR3 reads CASSLVHYSSYEQYF. CDR3 DNA sequence: TGTGCCAGCAGCCTCGTGCATTACAGCTCCTACGAGCAGTACTTC.

The J gene is TRBJ2-7, the V gene TRBV5-1; the match to TRBD1 covers 10 bases. Germline-derived CDR1 and CDR2 are SGHRS and YFSETQ. V gave up 7 bases and J gave up 5 bases; unmatched junction bases: 9. The CDR3 runs 14 residues. The CDR3 spells CASREPGTGDEQYF. DNA for the CDR3: TGCGCCAGCCGAGAACCCGGGACAGGGGACGAGCAGTACTTC.

V usage is TRBV4-2 and J usage is TRBJ1-5; 8 positions match TRBD1. J was trimmed by 4 bases and V by 4 bases; bases with no gene match: 12. The CDR3 totals 17 residues. Germline assignment: CDR1 LGHNA and CDR2 YNFKEQ. CDR3 residues: CASSREPSTGGNQPQHF. The CDR3 DNA sequence: TGTGCCAGCAGCCGCGAACCCTCCACAGGGGGGAATCAGCCCCAGCATTTT.

V gene TRBV12-3 or TRBV12-4 combines with J gene TRBJ2-3, with a tentative D call TRBD2 (5 bases). This CDR3 is 12 amino acids long. V was trimmed by 5 bases and J by 3 bases, leaving 6 bases between them. CDR3 in DNA: TGTGCCAGCAGTGGAGGAACAGATACGCAGTATTTT. Translating gives CASSGGTDTQYF.

The V and J genes are TRBV18 and TRBJ1-1; D unclear. V was clipped by 6 bases and J by 5 bases, with 7 bases between them. Germline V gene lookup returns CDR1 KGHSH and CDR2 LQKENI. The CDR3 spans 11 residues. CDR3 sequence reads: CASSGGTEAFF. The CDR3 coding sequence is TGTGCCAGCTCTGGAGGGACTGAAGCTTTCTTT.

The chain recombines TRBV6-1 with TRBJ1-1, with 7 bases identical to TRBD1. Per germline, CDR1 MNHNS and CDR2 SASEGT. With 2 bases clipped from V and 1 base from J, the junction kept 4 bases outside the gene matches. The CDR3 sequence is 15 residues long. The CDR3 DNA sequence: TGTGCCAGCAGTGAAATTTGGACAGGGAACACTGAAGCTTTCTTT. Protein sequence: CASSEIWTGNTEAFF.

This clone was seen a single time. This rearrangement joins TRBV7-3 to TRBJ1-5; D unclear. The CDR3 is made up of 13 amino acids. Trimming cost V 5 bases and J 8 bases, with 13 bases left between them. CDR1 is SGHTA, CDR2 FQGTGA, per germline. The CDR3 here is CASSRGFSEPQHF. The CDR3 bases are TGTGCCAGCAGCCGGGGATTCTCGGAGCCCCAGCATTTT. Using reference TRBV7-3 and TRBJ1-5 for the parts outside the CDR3, the full variable domain is GAGVSQTPSNKVTEKGKYVELRCDPISGHTALYWYRQSLGQGPEFLIYFQGTGAADDSGLPNDRFFAVRPEGSVSTLKIQRTERGDSAVYLCASSRGFSEPQHFGDGTRLSIL.

J is TRBJ2-7 and V is TRBV19; 8 bases match TRBD1. The length of the CDR3 is 15 residues. The V gene end was trimmed by 0 bases and the J gene end by 0 bases; junction bases not matched to a gene: 1. Germline assignment: CDR1 LNHDA and CDR2 SQIVND (reference sequence). The CDR3 nucleotides are TGTGCCAGTAGTATAGACGACAGGGGCTCCTACGAGCAGTACTTC. Its protein product is CASSIDDRGSYEQYF.

This chain links TRBV5-1 with TRBJ1-1; maybe TRBD1 (5 bases). V lost 4 bases and J 2 bases, leaving 15 bases between the germline ends. Germline CDR1 reads SGHRS; CDR2 reads YFSETQ. The CDR3 consists of 15 residues. CDR3 sequence reads: CASSPGDPYNTEAFF. Here the CDR3 DNA reads TGCGCCAGCAGCCCGGGGGACCCCTACAACACTGAAGCTTTCTTT.

This clone was picked up a small number of times. This rearrangement joins TRBV2 to TRBJ2-7; 9 bases are shared with TRBD1. The CDR3 length is 15 residues. V shed 6 bases, J shed 2 bases, and the junction held 8 bases outside the gene matches. CDR1 and CDR2 (germline): SNHLY, FYNNEI. CDR3 bases: TGTGCCAGCAGAGCCGGGGGGACAGGGACCTACGAGCAGTACTTC. Amino acids: CASRAGGTGTYEQYF.

The rearrangement links TRBV11-1 to TRBJ1-2; no reliable D call. V was cut by 3 bases and J by 0 bases, with 8 bases left in between. The CDR3 has 14 residues. In germline, CDR1 is SGHAT, CDR2 FQDESV (reference sequence). CDR3 DNA sequence: TGTGCCAGCAGCTTCGCCGCAGCTAACTATGGCTACACCTTC. It yields the protein CASSFAAANYGYTF.

The genes are TRBV7-2 and TRBJ1-6; the D gene is possibly TRBD1 (6 bases). V lost 5 bases and J 8 bases, leaving 10 bases between the germline ends. The CDR3 is 13 amino acids. Per germline, CDR1 SGHTA and CDR2 FQGNSA. CDR3 region: CASSPRTDSPLHF. CDR3 nucleotide sequence: TGTGCCAGCAGCCCCAGGACAGATTCACCCCTCCACTTT.

This clone was observed a few times. This sequence joins TRBV12-3 or TRBV12-4 and TRBJ1-1; D remains unclear. The CDR3 totals 12 residues. V was shortened by 5 bases and J by 4 bases, with 8 bases between the two germline ends. The CDR3 sequence: CASSTLGTEAFF. CDR3 DNA sequence: TGTGCCAGCAGTACCCTAGGCACTGAAGCTTTCTTT.

The chain carries TRBV11-3 and TRBJ2-7; the D gene is possibly TRBD1 (5 bases). Germline lookup yields CDR1 SGHNT and CDR2 YENEEA. V was cut by 2 bases and J by 0 bases, with 11 bases left in between. The CDR3 is 15 residues long. The CDR3, as DNA: TGTGCCAGCAGCTTATTTCCGGACACCTCCTACGAGCAGTACTTC. Protein: CASSLFPDTSYEQYF.

This clone came up once. The chain recombines TRBV2 with TRBJ1-1, with D possibly being TRBD1 (6 bases). V was clipped by 4 bases and J by 4 bases, with 16 bases between them. Germline V gene lookup returns CDR1 SNHLY and CDR2 FYNNEI. The CDR3 is made up of 15 amino acids. CDR3 sequence reads: CASSVTGRVGTEAFF. The CDR3 DNA sequence: TGTGCCAGCAGTGTGACAGGTAGGGTGGGCACTGAAGCTTTCTTT.